One sample yielded the 20 T cell receptor beta chains listed below, sequenced in a study of cytomegalovirus exposure and HLA in healthy donors. A multiplex PCR was run with 60 Vbeta primers and 13 Jbeta primers. Assay used: immunoSEQ multiplex PCR; TCRdb lists only in-frame clones, some missing. The sample has some 50,000 clones, and its top ten clones hold under 1.3%. The sample comprised PBMCs. The receptors come from a woman aged 40 to 50 in good health and CMV-seronegative.

The chain is built from TRBV28 and TRBJ1-1, with 7 bases fitting TRBD1. The CDR3 sequence is 15 residues long. Germline-derived CDR1 and CDR2 are MDHEN and SYDVKM. Germline trimming cut 6 bases from V and 6 bases from J; bases unmatched to any gene: 13. The CDR3 sequence is CASRTGDRATAEAFF. CDR3 coding DNA: TGTGCCAGCAGAACCGGTGACAGGGCAACGGCTGAAGCTTTCTTT.

The chain's CDR3 is CASSRHYEQYF. CDR3 bases: TGTGCCAGCAGTAGACATTACGAGCAGTACTTC. This chain connects TRBV6-5 to TRBJ2-7; D ambiguous. Germline V CDR1 and CDR2: MNHEY, SVGAGI. Trimming removed 5 bases from V and 4 bases from J, with 6 bases in between. CDR3 length: 11 residues.

The chain has TRBV5-1 and TRBJ1-1; TRBD1 matches 12 bases. Germline CDR1 is SGHRS and CDR2 is YFSETQ. The CDR3 loop spans 15 amino acids. The trim removed 3 bases at V and 6 bases at J, leaving 6 bases unmatched. The CDR3 spells CASSWTGTGGPEAFF. DNA of the CDR3: TGCGCCAGCAGCTGGACCGGGACAGGGGGCCCTGAAGCTTTCTTT.

The chain carries TRBV5-4 and TRBJ2-1, with 7 bases fitting TRBD1. After removal of 4 bases from V and 7 bases from J, the junction contained 8 bases not matched to a gene. Germline V lookup: CDR1 SGHNT, CDR2 YYREEE (reference sequence). There are 14 residues in the CDR3. This CDR3 is CASSPRDSRNEQFF. The CDR3 DNA reads as TGTGCCAGCAGCCCAAGGGACAGTCGGAATGAGCAGTTCTTC.

The chain employs TRBV5-4 and TRBJ2-7; D call uncertain. The ends were cut back, 3 bases at V and 2 bases at J, with 12 bases in the middle. The length of the CDR3 is 14 residues. Germline CDR1 reads SGHNT; CDR2 reads YYREEE (reference sequence). The CDR3 DNA is TGTGCCAGCAGCTCACCTAGACCCGCCTACGAGCAGTACTTC. Translation gives CASSSPRPAYEQYF.

The chain links TRBV11-3 to TRBJ1-2, with D tentatively TRBD1 (6 bases). Trimming removed 5 bases from V and 2 bases from J, with 18 bases in between. The germline V gene has CDR1 SGHNT and CDR2 YENEEA. This CDR3 is built from 16 residues. The CDR3 DNA reads as TGTGCCAGCAGCGCACACCGCTCAGGGGAGAACTATGGCTACACCTTC. As protein: CASSAHRSGENYGYTF. The complete variable domain, with remaining parts taken from reference TRBV11-3 and TRBJ1-2, reads EAGVVQSPRYKIIEKKQPVAFWCNPISGHNTLYWYLQNLGQGPELLIRYENEEAVDDSQLPKDRFSAERLKGVDSTLKIQPAELGDSAVYLCASSAHRSGENYGYTFGSGTRLTVV.

V usage is TRBV9 and J usage is TRBJ2-5; no reliable D call. Germline V gene sequence: CDR1 SGDLS, CDR2 YYNGEE. Trimming removed 0 bases from V and 2 bases from J, with 11 bases in between. The CDR3 totals 15 residues. The CDR3 coding sequence is TGTGCCAGCAGCGTAGATGTGATCGGGCAAGAGACCCAGTACTTC. It encodes CASSVDVIGQETQYF.

The chain has TRBV5-6 and TRBJ1-2; the match to TRBD1 covers 10 bases. Germline V lookup: CDR1 SGHDT, CDR2 YYEEEE. The CDR3 extends over 14 amino acids. J was trimmed by 4 bases and V by 2 bases; bases with no gene match: 2. CDR3 sequence (DNA): TGTGCCAGCAGCTTAAGGGACAGGGGCTATGGCTACACCTTC. This encodes CASSLRDRGYGYTF.

This rearrangement joins TRBV10-3 to TRBJ1-3; D is uncertain. Germline CDR1 is ENHRY and CDR2 is SYGVKD. This CDR3 comprises 16 residues. Between the trimmed V and J ends, which lost 4 bases and 4 bases, there was a span of 17 bases. CDR3 residues: CAISAEGGLSGNTIYF. Written as DNA, the CDR3 is TGTGCCATCAGTGCTGAAGGAGGGCTTTCGGGAAACACCATATATTTT.

This chain links TRBV27 with TRBJ2-7; 7 positions agree with TRBD2. This CDR3 contains 14 residues. The V segment lost 2 bases and the J segment 3 bases; nucleotides outside the gene matches: 4. Germline CDR1 is MNHEY and CDR2 is SMNVEV (reference sequence). This CDR3 reads CASSLAGASYEQYF. CDR3 nucleotides: TGTGCCAGCAGTTTAGCGGGAGCGAGCTACGAGCAGTACTTC.

The gene calls are TRBV28 and TRBJ1-5; D is unresolved. V lost 4 bases and J lost 2, with 6 bases in between. The CDR3 is made up of 13 amino acids. CDR1 MDHEN and CDR2 SYDVKM come from the germline V gene. CDR3 sequence (DNA): TGTGCCAGCAGTTCCCGGGGCAATCAGCCCCAGCATTTT. It is translated as CASSSRGNQPQHF.

This CDR3 is CASSIQGDDGSTEAFF. The CDR3 DNA sequence: TGTGCCAGCAGCATACAGGGGGACGATGGTAGCACTGAAGCTTTCTTT. V gene TRBV11-2 combines with J gene TRBJ1-1; TRBD1 agrees at 8 bases. The V gene end was trimmed by 5 bases and the J gene end by 4 bases; junction bases not matched to a gene: 12. The length of the CDR3 is 16 residues. Germline CDR1 reads SGHAT; CDR2 reads FQNNGV.

The V gene is TRBV15, the J gene TRBJ1-5, with D perhaps TRBD1 (6 bases). This CDR3 is built from 19 residues. Trimming cost V 1 base and J 0 bases, with 19 bases left between them. CDR1 and CDR2 from the germline V gene are LNHNV and YYDKDF (reference sequence). The DNA for the CDR3 is TGTGCCACCAGCAGAGGACAGGACGGTAACTCATATAGCAATCAGCCCCAGCATTTT. This translates into CATSRGQDGNSYSNQPQHF.

As for this clone: The junction and the germline gene differ at one end; a read error may be behind it. The chain recombines TRBV5-6 with TRBJ2-7, with D tentatively TRBD1 (6 bases). Germline V gives CDR1 SGHDT, CDR2 YYEEEE. This CDR3 comprises 12 residues. As DNA, the CDR3 is TGTGCCAGCAGCCTTACAGGGTACGAACAGTACTTC. The encoded protein is CASSLTGYEQYF.

The J gene is TRBJ1-4, the V gene TRBV28; 7 bases line up with TRBD1. The CDR3 runs 14 residues. The V gene's germline CDR1 is MDHEN and CDR2 SYDVKM. With V trimmed by 5 bases and J by 7 bases, 7 bases remained unmatched. In DNA form, the CDR3 reads TGTGCCAGCAGTCTACCGGGACAGAGTGAAAAACTGTTTTTT. It encodes CASSLPGQSEKLFF.

This chain uses TRBV5-1 with TRBJ2-5; 7 bases are shared with TRBD1. Germline V gene sequence: CDR1 SGHRS, CDR2 YFSETQ. The CDR3 has 13 amino acids. V gave up 1 base and J gave up 3 bases; unmatched junction bases: 0. The CDR3 loop is CASSLTGEETQYF. For the CDR3, the DNA is TGCGCCAGCAGCTTGACAGGGGAAGAGACCCAGTACTTC.

The chain joins TRBV18 to TRBJ1-1; 9 bases map to TRBD1. After removal of 3 bases from V and 3 bases from J, the junction contained 8 bases not matched to a gene. Germline CDR1 KGHSH, CDR2 LQKENI. The CDR3 spans 16 residues. CDR3 nucleotides: TGTGCCAGCTCACCGATTTCGACAGGGGGACACACTGAAGCTTTCTTT. It yields the protein CASSPISTGGHTEAFF.

V is TRBV4-2 and J is TRBJ2-7; no clear D. Germline CDR1 and CDR2: LGHNA and YNFKEQ. CDR3 size: 14 residues. V was trimmed by 3 bases and J by 2 bases, leaving 11 bases between them. The CDR3 sequence: CASSHLAETYEQYF. CDR3 DNA: TGTGCCAGCAGCCACCTCGCAGAAACCTACGAGCAGTACTTC.

As for this clone: A junction end diverges from the germline sequence, so it may reflect a read error. This sequence joins TRBV6-5 and TRBJ2-7, with TRBD1 matching 9 bases. Germline V CDR1 and CDR2: MNHEY, SVGAGI. The CDR3 extends over 12 amino acids. CDR3 region: CASRGGGGQGSF. Here the CDR3 DNA reads TGTGCCAGCAGGGGGGGTGGCGGACAGGGGTCCTTC.

The chain carries TRBV18 and TRBJ1-5; 7 nucleotides agree with TRBD1. The CDR3 loop spans 14 amino acids. The V segment lost 6 bases and the J segment 4 bases; nucleotides outside the gene matches: 6. Germline lookup yields CDR1 KGHSH and CDR2 LQKENI. CDR3 sequence reads: CASSPGTVNQPQHF. Here the CDR3 DNA reads TGTGCCAGCTCCCCCGGGACAGTAAATCAGCCCCAGCATTTT.